This TCR beta chain derives from a study of human versus mouse CDR3 diversity and MHC coevolution. Study-level results: By iCHAO1, human TCR beta clonotypes numbered about 1.5 million, the most. On average, humans showed more CDR3 deletions and insertions than mice.

TCRdb keeps only in-frame clones here, not all; method: immunoSEQ multiplex PCR. The data show approximately 81,000 clones, over 85% seen once. Notes on this clone: What it recognizes is unknown.

With 0 bases removed from V and 7 bases from J, the gap between germline ends came to 11 bases. The CDR3 contains 13 residues. Germline V CDR1 and CDR2: SGHRS, YFSETQ. This receptor was identified in a person aged 30 to 69 in good health. The sample was naive CD4+ T cells from blood. The subset was: CD45RO-negative CD62L-positive naive CD4 T cells. The chain is built from TRBV5-1 and TRBJ2-7; TRBD2 is a possible D gene (6 bases). CDR3 in DNA: TGCGCCAGCAGCTTGGTAGGGGCGGGGGAGCAGTACTTC. Residues: CASSLVGAGEQYF.